This paragraph covers one TCR beta chain sequence. The data derive from a study of blood T cell repertoires in COVID-19. Method: immunoSEQ multiplex PCR; TCRdb's copy keeps in-frame clones and lacks some. The data contain about 160,000 clones, over 75% of them singletons. This sequence was found in a man in his 70s with acute or convalescent COVID-19. The sequenced sample consisted of peripheral blood.

The CDR3 region is CSVIAGGRSMGAQYF. In DNA, the CDR3 is TGCAGCGTTATAGCGGGGGGGCGCAGTATGGGCGCGCAGTATTTT. This rearrangement joins TRBV29-1 to TRBJ2-3; the match to TRBD2 covers 11 bases. J gave up 10 bases and V 5 bases, and 14 bases lay outside the gene matches. Germline CDR1 SQVTM, CDR2 ANQGSEA. The CDR3 extends over 15 amino acids.